This T cell receptor beta chain was identified in a study of technical replicates of blood from a few donors (dated by TCRdb to about 2017). Trimming removed 3 bases from V and 6 bases from J; the gene matches leave 3 bases unexplained. Reading the germline V gene (reference sequence) gives CDR1 LNHNV and CDR2 YYDKDF. The CDR3 runs 15 residues from the cysteine to the phenylalanine. CDR3 DNA is the only sequence kept; it has 45 bases, read in frame from the first base. Only one count was recorded for this clone. The specificity of this receptor is unknown. The record has no base qualities; no much larger clone is one base away. Libraries were made using the immunoSEQ multiplex PCR assay. This immuneACCESS table, as held by TCRdb, lists in-frame sequences with V and J called but not all clones. Of the missing ones, under half trace to an unresolved V gene in checked studies; the others have no known cause. The table for this sample lists 80,000 or so clones; 94% of them were counted only once. The top ten clonotypes cover about 0.4% of the sample.

Sequencing was done on a sample of T cells isolated from PBMCs. The clonotype was recovered from a human donor in good health. The rearranged chain carries TRBV15 and TRBJ2-1; 12 middle bases align to TRBD2. Read as DNA, the sequence is TGTGCCACCAGCAGCCAGACTAGCGGGAGCAATGAGCAGTTCTTC. Its protein reads: CATSSQTSGSNEQFF.